This T cell receptor beta chain was captured by sequencing in a study of blood T cell repertoires in COVID-19 (dated by TCRdb to about 2020). Study-wide context: Collaborator samples came from the United States, Italy and Spain and covered acute and convalescent phases of COVID-19. The material from the prospective study consisted of cDNA or gDNA derived from T cells, B-cell-depleted T cells, or PBMCs. The dataset comprised deeply sampled blood TCRbeta repertoires from subjects exposed to, actively infected with, or recovered from COVID-19. A freely available public database, intended as a resource for researchers studying the immune response to SARS-CoV-2, is where the repertoires were released. Samples came from the ongoing ImmuneRACE study (first 160 participants) plus 1,254 subjects from 6 global collaborators. Nearly every sample came with metadata listing a de-identified subject ID, COVID-19 status, age in years and sex. Where available, HLA class I and class II types were taken from metadata supplied by the sample provider and were not determined by assay-based typing.

Broad study findings and their caveats: How much clinical and demographic metadata was included differed by source and by participant, and the metadata was provided uncurated.

TCRbeta CDR3 regions were amplified from genomic DNA using the immunoSEQ Assay, a bias-controlled multiplex PCR. The paper's processing steps were these. Within the assay, amplification of reference gene primers was used to estimate how many nucleated cells each sample contained. To quantify the absolute abundance of each unique TCRbeta CDR3 rearrangement, sequence reads were collapsed and filtered. Productive Simpson clonality was computed per sample as the square root of Simpson's diversity index over productive rearrangements. The table comes from immuneACCESS by way of TCRdb, which keeps in-frame sequences with V and J called. Part of the clones is missing from these tables; in studies checked, under half for an unresolved V gene and the rest for unknown reasons. The V and J calls and clone size come from that table; D and trimming were worked out from the DNA. The table for this sample lists about 120,000 clones; 70% to 90% of them were counted only once. The ten largest make up over 1% of the sample.

In regard to this clone: No cognate antigen has been identified for it. Per-base quality was not reported, and no clone a single base away is much larger than it.

The collaborating institutions used their own protocols to collect whole blood in K2EDTA tubes. For TCRbeta analysis, collaborators shipped samples in one of three forms: frozen whole blood, isolated PBMCs, or DNA extracted from either of those sample types. Deletion took 6 bases off V and 0 bases off J, with a span of 12 bases between the germline ends. Counted from cysteine to phenylalanine, this CDR3 has 16 amino acids. This entry keeps only the CDR3 DNA: 48 bases, framed from base 1. For CDR1 and CDR2, the germline V gene (reference sequence) lists SEHNR and FQNEAQ. This receptor was identified in an elderly woman with acute or convalescent COVID-19. In this chain, TRBV7-9 is recombined with TRBJ1-6; the D gene is unclear. Sequencing was performed on peripheral blood. The CDR3 is CASSLISSSYNSPLHF. DNA sequence: TGTGCCAGCAGTCTTATCTCGAGCTCCTATAATTCACCCCTCCACTTT.